This T cell receptor beta chain was documented in a study of blood T cell repertoires in COVID-19 (TCRdb year 2020). About the investigation overall: Samples covering the acute and convalescent phases of COVID-19 were provided by collaborators in the United States, Italy and Spain. The samples were drawn from two sources: the first 160 participants of the ongoing ImmuneRACE study, and 1,254 subjects contributed by 6 global collaborators. Deeply sampled blood TCRbeta repertoires from subjects exposed to, actively infected with, or recovered from COVID-19 were included in the dataset. The repertoires were released in a freely available public database meant as a resource for research on the immune response to SARS-CoV-2. Nearly every sample came with metadata listing a de-identified subject ID, COVID-19 status, age in years and sex. Where available, HLA class I and class II types were obtained from metadata supplied by the sample provider rather than from assay-based typing. The material from the prospective study consisted of cDNA or gDNA derived from T cells, B-cell-depleted T cells, or PBMCs.

TCRbeta CDR3 regions were amplified from genomic DNA by means of the immunoSEQ Assay, a bias-controlled multiplex PCR. The authors processed their data as follows. The number of nucleated cells in each sample was estimated from the amplification of reference gene primers within the assay. Sequence reads were collapsed and filtered to measure the absolute abundance of every unique TCRbeta CDR3 rearrangement. For each sample, productive Simpson clonality was calculated as the square root of Simpson's diversity index over productive rearrangements. Imported from immuneACCESS, the table was reduced by TCRdb to in-frame sequences with V and J called. These copies leave out some clones; in studies compared against another copy, an unresolved V gene accounts for under half, and the cause of the remainder is not known. V and J calls and clone size come straight from that table; D and trimming were deduced from the DNA. This sample has 20,000 to 25,000 clones in its table, and 65% to 90% of those were observed once. The ten largest clones capture 3% to 4.5% of the sample.

Collaborating institutions collected whole blood in K2EDTA tubes following their own protocols. Collaborator samples were shipped for TCRbeta analysis as frozen whole blood, isolated PBMCs, or DNA extracted from either sample type. The germline V gene supplies CDR1 SNHLY and CDR2 FYNNEI. The CDR3 sequence holds 14 residues, the cysteine and phenylalanine included. Just the 42-base CDR3 DNA is kept, in frame starting at base 1. V loses 7 bases of germline sequence and J loses 1 base, and the interval between the two ends is 14 bases. On this clone: Its antigen is unknown. Per-base quality was not reported, and no clone a single base away is much larger than it.

The study at large found these results: The amount of clinical and demographic metadata varied by source and participant and was provided uncurated.

In this chain, TRBV2 is recombined with TRBJ2-7; tentative D gene TRBD1, with 5 bases matching. This TCR was sampled from a middle-aged man with active COVID-19. Sequencing was carried out using peripheral blood. DNA sequence: TGTGCCAGCACGCAGGGTTCCCTTTCCTACGAGCAGTACTTC. Translated, this is CASTQGSLSYEQYF.